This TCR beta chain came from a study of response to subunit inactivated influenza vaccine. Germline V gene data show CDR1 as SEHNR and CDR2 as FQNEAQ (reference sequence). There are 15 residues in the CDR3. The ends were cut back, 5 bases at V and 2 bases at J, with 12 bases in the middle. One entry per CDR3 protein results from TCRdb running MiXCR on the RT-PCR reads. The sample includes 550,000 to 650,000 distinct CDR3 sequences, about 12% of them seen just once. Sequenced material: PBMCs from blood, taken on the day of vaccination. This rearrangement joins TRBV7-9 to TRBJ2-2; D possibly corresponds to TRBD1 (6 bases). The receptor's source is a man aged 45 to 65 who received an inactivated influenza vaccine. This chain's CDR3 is CASSDRDKNTGELFF. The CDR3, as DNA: TGTGCCAGCAGCGATAGGGACAAAAACACCGGGGAGCTGTTTTTT. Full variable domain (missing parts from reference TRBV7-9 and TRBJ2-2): DTGVSQNPRHKITKRGQNVTFRCDPISEHNRLYWYRQTLGQGPEFLTYFQNEAQLEKSRLLSDRFSAERPKGSFSTLEIQRTEQGDSAMYLCASSDRDKNTGELFFGEGSRLTVL.